This T cell receptor (beta chain) is from a study of T cell responses to AZD1222 COVID-19 vaccine. Whole-study findings and limits: CD4 TCRs linked to vaccination spanned spike, dominating at 160-218 and 743-854. Donors in the cohort were predominantly white British and more often female, and clonal diversity was possibly underestimated.

Turning to this clone: Its antigen is as yet unknown.

The protocol was immunoSEQ multiplex PCR, while the TCRdb copy is restricted to in-frame clones and leaves out a portion. The table lists about 99,000 clones, roughly 90% of them singletons, with roughly 8% in the top ten. The specimen was peripheral blood, collected 28 days after the second AZD1222 dose. The origin of this receptor is an adult who received the AZD1222 COVID-19 vaccine.

DNA for the CDR3: TGTGCCAGCAGGCCGTCTGGGGGACGGAATGAGCAGTTCTTC. Amino acids: CASRPSGGRNEQFF. The chain couples TRBV28 to TRBJ2-1, with D perhaps being TRBD1 or TRBD2 (5 bases each). The CDR3 extends over 14 amino acids. Germline V gene sequence: CDR1 MDHEN, CDR2 SYDVKM. Trimming pared 6 bases from V and 7 bases from J, leaving 16 bases between.